The rows below give T cell receptor beta chains drawn from one sample of a study of cytomegalovirus exposure and HLA in healthy donors. The repertoire was sequenced with immunoSEQ multiplex PCR; TCRdb's copy has only in-frame clones and lacks some. The sample carries 170,000 or so clones, approximately 84% recorded once. The sample consisted of PBMCs. The receptors here all came from a woman aged 45-65 years in good health and CMV-seropositive. Each CDR3 is given with its conserved first and last residue. D genes are given only for firm matches. Not every row has a clone size; where given, it reads once, few, many or a size class.

V	J	size	D	DNA	CDR3
TRBV5-1	TRBJ2-3	.	TRBD2	TGCGCCAGCAGCCCTCAGCGGGGAACTAGCACAGATACGCAGTATTTT	CASSPQRGTSTDTQYF
TRBV4-3	TRBJ2-2	.	.	TGCGCCAGCAGCCCACAGCACTACAGGGTAGGGGGCGGGGAGCTGTTTTTT	CASSPQHYRVGGGELFF
TRBV6-1	TRBJ2-7	.	.	TGTGCCAGCAGTGAGGGGCCCTCCCTTACCTACGAGCAGTACTTC	CASSEGPSLTYEQYF
TRBV5-4	TRBJ2-2	few	.	TGTGCCAGCAGCTTGGACAGGCTGAAGCTGTTTTTT	CASSLDRLKLFF
TRBV18	TRBJ1-1	.	.	TGTGCCAGCTCACCCGCGCCCCCGACAGGAAGCTCGCCTGAAGCTTTCTTT	CASSPAPPTGSSPEAFF
TRBV30	TRBJ2-7	few	.	TGTGCCTGGAGTTCGGGTGCCCCCTACGAGCAGTACTTC	CAWSSGAPYEQYF
TRBV7-9	TRBJ1-1	.	TRBD1	TGTGCCAGCAGCCCGGACAGGAGGAACACTGAAGCTTTCTTT	CASSPDRRNTEAFF
TRBV11-2	TRBJ2-7	.	.	TGTGCCAGCAGCTTAGATCATAGCGGATCCTACGAGCAGTACTTC	CASSLDHSGSYEQYF
TRBV19	TRBJ2-1	once	TRBD1	TGTGCCAGTAGTCCTGGGACAGGGCGTTACAATGAGCAGTTCTTC	CASSPGTGRYNEQFF
TRBV25-1	TRBJ2-4	once	TRBD1	TGTGCCAGCAGTCCGCTTAGTCTACAGGGGGCAAGGAACAGTCAGTACTTT	CASSPLSLQGARNSQYF
TRBV10-2	TRBJ2-3	.	.	TGCGCCAGCATAGTGCCTAGCACAGATACGCAGTATTTT	CASIVPSTDTQYF
TRBV7-2	TRBJ1-6	.	.	TGTGCCAGCAGCTTGCGGACAGCCTATAATTCACCCCTCCACTTT	CASSLRTAYNSPLHF
TRBV2	TRBJ1-4	once	.	TGTGCCAGCAGCGACTGGGACAACAATGAAAAACTGTTTTTT	CASSDWDNNEKLFF
TRBV4-3	TRBJ2-5	.	.	TGCGCCAGCAGCCAAGATCCGCGGAACCTGGGGACCCAGTACTTC	CASSQDPRNLGTQYF
TRBV6-1	TRBJ1-1	.	TRBD1	TGTGCCAGCAGTTGGGACAGGGGGGCCCCTGAAGCTTTCTTT	CASSWDRGAPEAFF
TRBV19	TRBJ2-6	.	.	TGTGCCAGTAGCGGGGGGCAGGGCGGGATGACTGGGGCCAACGTCCTGACTTTC	CASSGGQGGMTGANVLTF
TRBV10-3	TRBJ2-6	once	.	TGTGCCATCAGTGAGGTCTCTAGGGGGTCTGGGGCCAACGTCCTGACTTTC	CAISEVSRGSGANVLTF
TRBV5-6	TRBJ2-3	.	TRBD2	TGTGCCAGCAGCTCTACTAGCGGGGGTGTGGATACGCAGTATTTT	CASSSTSGGVDTQYF
TRBV9	TRBJ1-6	.	.	TGTGCCAGCGAGGGGGAATTGGGTTCACCCCTCCACTTT	CASEGELGSPLHF
TRBV9	TRBJ1-6	.	.	TGTGCCAGCAGCGTAGAGGGTGGGGGGTCGGCTCATTCACCCCTCCACTTT	CASSVEGGGSAHSPLHF
TRBV9	TRBJ2-7	.	TRBD2	TGTGCCAGCAGCCCAGCCGGACTAGCCTACGAGCAGTACTTC	CASSPAGLAYEQYF
TRBV6-1	TRBJ2-1	.	TRBD2	TGTGCCAGCAGTGGTACCGGGGGGGTTCTCGATGAGCAGTTCTTC	CASSGTGGVLDEQFF
TRBV4-2	TRBJ2-7	few	TRBD2	TGTGCCAGCAGCCCGGAGGGACTAGTCCTCGGCGAGCAGTACTTC	CASSPEGLVLGEQYF
TRBV30	TRBJ2-1	.	TRBD2	TGTGCCTGGAGTCCCCCGCCGGGACTAGCGATAAATGAGCAGTTCTTC	CAWSPPPGLAINEQFF